The 10 T cell receptor beta chains below were found in one sample sequenced in a study of cytomegalovirus exposure and HLA in healthy donors. A multiplex PCR was run with 60 Vbeta primers and 13 Jbeta primers. Only in-frame clones appear in the TCRdb table, and some are missing; sequencing was by immunoSEQ multiplex PCR. The sample totals 150,000 or so clones. The specimen sequenced was PBMCs. These receptors all come from a man under 40 in good health and CMV-seronegative.

The chain uses TRBV10-1 and TRBJ2-3, with D possibly being TRBD2 (5 bases). Germline loops: CDR1 WNHNN, CDR2 SYGVQD (reference sequence). The germline V and J ends were trimmed by 4 bases and 3 bases, with 8 bases remaining between them. This CDR3 region has 13 residues. The CDR3 DNA reads as TGCGCCAGCAGTGTGCTAGCAACAGATACGCAGTATTTT. Its protein is CASSVLATDTQYF.

This chain joins TRBV28 and TRBJ1-2; tentative D call: TRBD1 (5 bases). The CDR3 consists of 13 residues. CDR1 and CDR2 from the germline V gene are MDHEN and SYDVKM. Trimming removed 6 bases from V and 2 bases from J, with 10 bases in between. In DNA form, the CDR3 reads TGTGCCAGCAGGGTGACAGCCAACTATGGCTACACCTTC. As protein: CASRVTANYGYTF.

The V and J genes are TRBV30 and TRBJ2-7, with TRBD2 matching 12 bases. CDR1 GTSNPN and CDR2 SVGIG come from the germline V gene (reference sequence). Losses at the gene ends were 7 bases for V and 5 bases for J; bases not matched to a gene: 6. The CDR3 runs to 13 residues. CDR3 DNA sequence: TGTGCCTCTAGGCTAGCGGGAGGGAACGAGCAGTACTTC. Its protein product is CASRLAGGNEQYF.

The chain couples TRBV7-8 to TRBJ2-7; TRBD2 matches 7 bases. Germline V lookup: CDR1 SGHVS, CDR2 FQNEAQ. There are 16 residues in the CDR3. The junction had 11 bases not matched to a gene; V was cut back by 5 bases and J by 1 base. Here the CDR3 DNA reads TGTGCCAGCAGCCGGGGGGAAGGAGGAACATCCTACGAGCAGTACTTC. It yields the protein CASSRGEGGTSYEQYF.

The chain employs TRBV5-1 and TRBJ2-2, with D perhaps TRBD1 (8 bases). V was shortened by 3 bases and J by 6 bases, with 21 bases between the two germline ends. Germline CDR1 and CDR2: SGHRS and YFSETQ. This CDR3 has 17 residues. The CDR3 region is CASSSTTGGGNPGELFF. The CDR3 bases are TGCGCCAGCAGCTCGACCACAGGGGGGGGTAACCCCGGGGAGCTGTTTTTT.

The chain recombines TRBV5-6 with TRBJ1-5; TRBD1 agrees at 8 bases. This CDR3 has 15 residues. V lost 2 bases to trimming and J lost 5 bases; unmatched junction nucleotides: 6. From germline, CDR1 is SGHDT and CDR2 YYEEEE. The CDR3 protein is CASSFRTGYDQPQHF. The CDR3 DNA is TGTGCCAGCAGCTTTAGGACAGGGTATGATCAGCCCCAGCATTTT.

V usage is TRBV10-3 and J usage is TRBJ1-3, with 7 bases aligning to TRBD1. Germline values: CDR1 ENHRY, CDR2 SYGVKD. After removal of 4 bases from V and 4 bases from J, the junction contained 1 base not matched to a gene. The CDR3 consists of 13 residues. The CDR3 region has the DNA TGTGCCATCAGTGGGGACAGAGGAAACACCATATATTTT. Residues: CAISGDRGNTIYF.

In regard to this clone: Sequence at one end of the junction differs from germline and may be a read error. The rearrangement links TRBV28 to TRBJ1-5; 8 nucleotides line up with TRBD1. The CDR3 loop spans 16 amino acids. The germline V gene has CDR1 MDHEN and CDR2 SYDVKM. CDR3 region: CASSSETGARRSPQRF. CDR3 coding DNA: TGTGCCAGCAGTTCAGAGACAGGGGCAAGGAGGAGTCCCCAGCGTTTT.

The chain recombines TRBV4-1 with TRBJ2-7, with 10 bases matching TRBD2. The CDR3 sequence is 16 residues long. CDR1 and CDR2 from the germline V gene are MGHRA and YSYEKL. V dropped 0 bases and J dropped 4; count of bases not matched to a gene: 6. The CDR3 spells CASSQESSGRRYEQYF. CDR3 DNA sequence: TGCGCCAGCAGCCAAGAGTCTAGCGGGAGACGTTACGAGCAGTACTTC.

The J gene is TRBJ2-7, the V gene TRBV25-1; D is perhaps TRBD1 (6 bases). V was pared by 3 bases and J by 8 bases, with 11 bases between. The CDR3 runs 12 residues. CDR1 and CDR2 (germline): MGHDK, SYGVNS. The CDR3: CASSEGAVKQYF. The CDR3 nucleotides read TGTGCCAGCAGTGAGGGGGCGGTTAAGCAGTACTTC.